Described below is a single TCR beta chain sequence and its context. The antigen is unknown. The sample is drawn from a study of OX40 agonist ivuxolimab in advanced cancers. Points from the study as a whole: People who partly responded at 0.1-3.0 mg/kg had some of the least clonal expansion seen. The authors also found low normalized T-cell clonal expansion in some nonresponders. Mean expanded clone counts were higher in CD8+ than CD4+ T cells.

Clones were read by immunoSEQ multiplex PCR, and TCRdb kept only the in-frame ones, dropping some. The top ten hold around 8% of the sample, which has 65,000 to 85,000 clones, roughly 92% seen once. Deletions cut 1 base from V and 4 bases from J, with 10 bases between. The CDR3 sequence is 14 residues long. Germline-derived CDR1 and CDR2 are SNHLY and FYNNEI. No patient had autoimmune disease or received systemic immunosuppression. The origin of this receptor is an adult with an advanced solid tumor such as melanoma, head and neck, liver or kidney cancer. This specimen was CD4+ or CD8+ T cells sorted from blood, taken in a trial of the OX40 agonist ivuxolimab. The V call is TRBV2, the J call TRBJ1-2; D remains ambiguous. CDR3 nucleotides: TGTGCCAGCAGTGAAGACAGCGCCGCCTATGGCTACACCTTC. Its protein product is CASSEDSAAYGYTF.